This TCR beta chain appears in the sequencing data of a study of blood T cell repertoires in COVID-19 (dated by TCRdb to about 2020). With regard to the full study: Collaborator samples came from the United States, Italy and Spain and covered acute and convalescent phases of COVID-19. The material from the prospective study consisted of cDNA or gDNA derived from T cells, B-cell-depleted T cells, or PBMCs. The dataset comprised deeply sampled blood TCRbeta repertoires from subjects exposed to, actively infected with, or recovered from COVID-19. The repertoires were released in a freely available public database meant as a resource for research on the immune response to SARS-CoV-2. Samples came from the ongoing ImmuneRACE study (first 160 participants) plus 1,254 subjects from 6 global collaborators. A de-identified subject ID, COVID-19 status, age in years and sex were almost always included in the sample metadata. Where HLA class I and class II types were available, the types were taken from metadata supplied by the sample provider, not from assay-based typing. Results the study describes overall, beyond this receptor: Clinical and demographic metadata were provided uncurated, with the amount varying by source and participant.

Enrolling through a virtual design, the prospective study's participants ranged in age from roughly 18 to 89 years and lived across 24 United States geographic areas. Cohort assignment in the prospective study relied on participant-reported clinical history from a screening survey and a study questionnaire. Mobile phlebotomists in the prospective study collected whole blood, serum and a nasopharyngeal or oropharyngeal swab from every participant. Additional blood draws and questionnaires over a 2-month period could optionally be provided by prospective study participants. Prospective study blood samples were shipped either frozen or at room temperature before DNA extraction. The CDR3 runs 17 residues from the cysteine to the phenylalanine. The only DNA kept is the CDR3, 51 bases in frame from the first base. The germline V gene specifies SGHVS as CDR1 and FQNEAQ as CDR2. V is shortened by 1 base, J by 9 bases, and the region joining them spans 22 bases.

Regarding this clone: No antigen is known for it. Per-nucleotide qualities are absent, and no much larger clonotype sits a single base away.

The immunoSEQ Assay, a bias-controlled multiplex PCR, was used to amplify TCRbeta CDR3 regions from genomic DNA. In the authors' own workflow: Within the assay, amplification of reference gene primers was used to estimate how many nucleated cells each sample contained. To quantify the absolute abundance of each unique TCRbeta CDR3 rearrangement, sequence reads were collapsed and filtered. For each sample, productive Simpson clonality was calculated by taking the square root of Simpson's diversity index across productive rearrangements. What TCRdb holds here is the immuneACCESS table cut down to in-frame rearrangements. Part of the clones is not present; checked against another copy, under half of the missing clones reflect an unresolved V gene, and the others are unexplained. V, J and clone size are those of that table, while D and trimming were read from the DNA. For this sample there are roughly 250,000 clones; about nine tenths appear just once. The top ten constitute about 2.3% of the sample.

The source of this sequence is a middle-aged woman with acute COVID-19. Input material: PBMCs or T cells enriched from blood (not recorded which). The chain is assembled from TRBV7-8 and TRBJ2-1; perhaps TRBD1 is the D gene, with 6 bases matching. CDR3 reads: CASSLGAGTKVGGEQFF. The nucleotides are TGTGCCAGCAGCTTAGGGGCCGGGACAAAAGTAGGTGGTGAGCAGTTCTTC.